Shown below are 2 T cell receptor beta chains from a single sample sequenced in a study of cytomegalovirus exposure and HLA in healthy donors. PCR was performed using 60 Vbeta and 13 Jbeta primers. Profiled with immunoSEQ multiplex PCR; TCRdb holds only in-frame clones, not every one. In the table there are 100,000 or so clones, nearly 80% of which are singletons. Material for sequencing was PBMCs. The receptors come from a man younger than 40 in good health and CMV-seronegative.

This clone has a handful of counts. The genes are TRBV12-5 and TRBJ2-5; 7 bases line up with TRBD2. CDR1 is LGHNT and CDR2 is FRNRAP in the germline V gene. The CDR3 is 16 residues long. Trimming removed 1 base from V and 5 bases from J; junction bases left unmatched: 10. The CDR3 region has the DNA TGTGCTAGTGGTTTGGGGACGGGGGACTACTGGGAGACCCAGTACTTC. Amino acids: CASGLGTGDYWETQYF.

This sequence joins TRBV7-8 and TRBJ2-5, with TRBD2 as a possible D gene (7 bases). The ends were cut back, 2 bases at V and 3 bases at J, with 25 bases in the middle. Germline CDR1 and CDR2: SGHVS and FQNEAQ. The CDR3 spans 19 residues. The CDR3 coding sequence is TGTGCCAGCAGCTTAATTAGCCTCGGGGGGCGGGAGAAGAAAGAGACCCAGTACTTC. Translated: CASSLISLGGREKKETQYF.